This passage covers 9 T cell receptor beta chains from one sample sequenced in a study of blood T cell repertoires in COVID-19. The repertoire was sequenced with immunoSEQ multiplex PCR; TCRdb's copy has only in-frame clones and lacks some. This sample has about 320,000 clones, with more than 70% found just once. The sample consisted of peripheral blood. The receptors were gathered from a man younger than 35 who had recovered from COVID-19.

V gene TRBV5-1 combines with J gene TRBJ1-1; possibly TRBD1 for D (5 bases). The germline gives CDR1 SGHRS, CDR2 YFSETQ. V lost 5 bases and J lost 0, with 14 bases in between. This CDR3 comprises 15 residues. The CDR3 reads CASRSRAGMNTEAFF. Written as DNA, the CDR3 is TGCGCCAGCAGAAGCAGGGCGGGGATGAACACTGAAGCTTTCTTT.

This chain joins TRBV3-1 (or the pseudogene TRBV3-2) and TRBJ1-6, with D possibly being TRBD1 (5 bases). The CDR3 runs 16 residues. V was shortened by 0 bases and J by 4 bases, with 10 bases between the two germline ends. Germline-derived CDR1 and CDR2 are LGHDT and YNNKEL (reference sequence). Here the CDR3 reads CASSQDWGAYNSPLHF. CDR3 sequence (DNA): TGTGCCAGCAGCCAAGATTGGGGCGCGTATAATTCACCCCTCCACTTT.

This chain connects TRBV5-1 to TRBJ2-2, with D perhaps TRBD2 (5 bases). The V gene's germline CDR1 is SGHRS and CDR2 YFSETQ. The V and J ends lost 0 bases and 8 bases respectively, with 11 bases between them. CDR3 length equals 14 residues. The CDR3 protein is CASSLVLSGGELFF. Written as DNA, the CDR3 is TGCGCCAGCAGCTTGGTCTTGAGCGGAGGGGAGCTGTTTTTT.

Details on this clone: The sample carries other DNA sequences with the same CDR3. The rearrangement links TRBV9 to TRBJ1-2, with D possibly being TRBD1 (5 bases). V was pared by 0 bases and J by 3 bases, with 9 bases between. Per the germline V gene, CDR1 is SGDLS and CDR2 is YYNGEE. The CDR3 runs 14 residues. The CDR3 protein is CASSVGGGDYGYTF. In nucleotides, the CDR3 is TGTGCCAGCAGCGTAGGGGGCGGGGACTATGGCTACACCTTC.

The sample holds one count of this clone. The chain recombines TRBV3-1 (or the pseudogene TRBV3-2) with TRBJ1-1, with D uncertain. V shed 0 bases and J shed 2 bases, with 10 bases lying between them. The germline gives CDR1 LGHDT, CDR2 YNNKEL (reference sequence). CDR3 size: 15 residues. CDR3 in DNA: TGTGCCAGCAGCCAAGAGGGTGCGGAAAACACTGAAGCTTTCTTT. Translating it yields CASSQEGAENTEAFF.

The chain is built from TRBV7-9 and TRBJ1-4; D perhaps matches TRBD1 (5 bases). The CDR3 consists of 15 residues. Germline loops: CDR1 SEHNR, CDR2 FQNEAQ (reference sequence). V was cut by 3 bases and J by 8 bases, with 16 bases left in between. The CDR3 DNA sequence: TGTGCCAGCAGCTTTAACCGGGACTGGGAAGAAAAACTGTTTTTT. Translation gives CASSFNRDWEEKLFF.

Only one count was recorded for this clone. This chain connects TRBV6-5 to TRBJ1-2; the D is unclear. V was pared by 6 bases and J by 4 bases, with 12 bases between. This CDR3 spans 13 amino acids. In germline, CDR1 is MNHEY, CDR2 SVGAGI. The CDR3 DNA is TGTGCCAGCAGCAAAACGACGGGCTATGGCTACACCTTC. This encodes CASSKTTGYGYTF.

A note on this clone: Other DNA sequences from this sample encode an identical CDR3 as well. The rearrangement links TRBV7-9 to TRBJ2-7; D perhaps matches TRBD2 (6 bases). Germline V gene data show CDR1 as SEHNR and CDR2 as FQNEAQ (reference sequence). The CDR3 consists of 14 residues. Trimming took 3 bases from V and 5 from J, leaving 14 bases between them. The chain's CDR3 is CASSLGGLRNEQYF. The DNA of the CDR3 is TGTGCCAGCAGCTTGGGGGGTCTCAGGAACGAGCAGTACTTC.

The chain couples TRBV5-1 to TRBJ2-4; the D gene is possibly TRBD1 (7 bases). The V gene lost 4 bases and the J gene lost 0 bases, with 20 bases spanning the gap. CDR1 and CDR2 (germline): SGHRS, YFSETQ. The CDR3 is 18 amino acids. CDR3 bases: TGCGCCAGCAGCCCCGGACAGGAGGGTGCCCTAGCCAAAAACATTCAGTACTTC. As protein: CASSPGQEGALAKNIQYF.